The T cell receptor (beta chain) under discussion was sequenced for a study of identical twins. The CDR3 loop spans 14 amino acids. Trimming took 3 bases from V and 4 from J, leaving 12 bases between them. The germline gives CDR1 DFQATT, CDR2 SNEGSKA (reference sequence). TCRdb passed the 5' RACE reads through MiXCR, listing each CDR3 protein once. This sample has roughly 350,000 distinct CDR3 sequences; roughly an eighth occur once, and the top ten carry roughly 7%. These records were also assigned to another study, of yellow fever vaccine responses in identical twins.

The clonotype originates from a woman in her late teens or twenties in good health. The rearrangement uses TRBV20-1 and TRBJ2-2; D gene unclear. The specimen sequenced was CD8+ T cells sorted from blood. This CDR3 reads CSASKPAITGELFF. The CDR3 DNA follows: TGCAGTGCTAGTAAGCCAGCGATCACCGGGGAGCTGTTTTTT.